This TCR beta chain was recovered during a study of blood T cell repertoires in COVID-19. Measured with immunoSEQ multiplex PCR; TCRdb has only the in-frame clones, and not every one. The sample has about 230,000 clones, roughly 89% seen once. Those who participated ranged in age from roughly 18 to 100 years and resided in about two dozen US areas. This CDR3 region has 15 residues. Per the germline V gene, CDR1 is SGHNT and CDR2 is YENEEA. Trimming stripped 5 bases from V and 1 base from J, with 11 bases between. This clonotype originated in a woman aged 25 to 39 with acute COVID-19. The chain links TRBV11-3 to TRBJ2-2; D is uncertain. Source material: PBMCs or T cells enriched from blood (not recorded which). CDR3 coding DNA: TGTGCCAGCAGCCCCCCGCGAGGGAACACCGGGGAGCTGTTTTTT. This translates into CASSPPRGNTGELFF.